This is a list of T cell receptor beta chains from one sample in a study of CD8 T cells in Susac syndrome. TCRdb passed the immunoSEQ multiplex PCR reads through MiXCR, listing each CDR3 protein once. The sample includes about 130,000 distinct CDR3 sequences, approximately 96% of them seen just once. The source material was CD8+ T cells from PBMCs. The source is a human donor with Susac syndrome. Each CDR3 is given with its conserved first and last residue. A D gene is named only where the DNA matches it firmly. Expanded clones are given a class, and other clones once, few, many or no size at all.

>13|TRBJ1-2|-|TRBV7-9|-
CASSLVSNYGYTF
TGTGCCAGCAGCTTAGTATCTAACTATGGCTACACCTTC
>14|TRBJ1-1|TRBD1|TRBV20-1|-
CSARTGGTHTEAFF
TGCAGTGCTAGGACAGGGGGCACCCACACTGAAGCTTTCTTT
>13|TRBJ2-7|-|TRBV12-5|-
CASGLGAGYEQYF
TGTGCTAGTGGTTTGGGGGCCGGCTACGAGCAGTACTTC
>14|TRBJ1-1|-|TRBV5-6|-
CASRSDGLNTEAFF
TGTGCCAGCAGGTCGGACGGACTGAACACTGAAGCTTTCTTT
>16|TRBJ1-5|TRBD1|TRBV4-1|-
CASSPLQGGSNQPQHF
TGCGCCAGCAGCCCACTACAGGGGGGGAGCAATCAGCCCCAGCATTTT
>15|TRBJ2-5|-|TRBV12-5|-
CASGLAPEAWETQYF
TGTGCTAGTGGTTTGGCCCCCGAGGCCTGGGAGACCCAGTACTTC
>11|TRBJ2-7|TRBD2|TRBV29-1|-
CSVVGGGEQYF
TGCAGCGTTGTTGGGGGGGGCGAGCAGTACTTC
>13|TRBJ1-1|-|TRBV5-4|-
CASTPDRRTEAFF
TGTGCCAGCACTCCAGACCGTCGAACTGAAGCTTTCTTT
>14|TRBJ2-7|TRBD2|TRBV7-2|-
CASSLLAGNYEQYF
TGTGCCAGCAGCTTACTAGCGGGAAACTACGAGCAGTACTTC
>14|TRBJ2-7|-|TRBV7-6|-
CASSLSGGRDEQYF
TGTGCCAGCTCCCTCTCCGGGGGCCGGGACGAGCAGTACTTC
>13|TRBJ2-3|TRBD1|TRBV10-3|-
CASRDSSTDTQYF
TGTGCCAGCCGGGACAGCAGCACAGATACGCAGTATTTT
>15|TRBJ2-5|-|TRBV19|-
CASSILLGGQETQYF
TGTGCCAGTAGTATCCTACTCGGAGGTCAAGAGACCCAGTACTTC
>15|TRBJ2-4|-|TRBV7-9|-
CASSKTGKAKNIQYF
TGTGCCAGCAGTAAGACCGGTAAAGCCAAAAACATTCAGTACTTC
>15|TRBJ2-1|TRBD1|TRBV19|-
CASTPGQGPYNEQFF
TGTGCCAGTACCCCAGGACAGGGGCCCTACAATGAGCAGTTCTTC
>14|TRBJ2-7|-|TRBV20-1|-
CSATYPAGTYEQYF
TGCAGTGCTACCTATCCGGCGGGGACTTACGAGCAGTACTTC
>17|TRBJ1-6|-|TRBV9|-
CASSADVEPGANSPLHF
TGTGCCAGCAGCGCGGACGTAGAGCCGGGGGCAAATTCACCCCTCCACTTT
>13|TRBJ2-2|-|TRBV7-9|-
CASSQTVTGELFF
TGTGCCAGCAGCCAGACAGTGACCGGGGAGCTGTTTTTT
>15|TRBJ1-2|-|TRBV20-1|-
CSARDNTYGAYGYTF
TGCAGTGCTAGAGATAACACCTACGGGGCTTATGGCTACACCTTC
>13|TRBJ1-1|-|TRBV27|-
CASSDTQYTEAFF
TGTGCCAGCAGTGACACCCAGTACACTGAAGCTTTCTTT
>14|TRBJ2-7|-|TRBV7-9|-
CASTHPQVPYEQYF
TGTGCCAGCACCCACCCGCAGGTCCCCTACGAGCAGTACTTC
>14|TRBJ2-7|-|TRBV20-1|-
CSASTGRTSYEQYF
TGCAGTGCTAGCACGGGACGGACCTCCTACGAGCAGTACTTC
>15|TRBJ1-1|-|TRBV4-2|-
CASSPRTDGNTEAFF
TGTGCCAGCAGTCCGCGGACGGACGGGAACACTGAAGCTTTCTTT
>15|TRBJ1-2|-|TRBV4-3|-
CASSPHHGQRYGYTF
TGCGCCAGCAGCCCGCACCATGGACAGCGATATGGCTACACCTTC
>16|TRBJ2-7|TRBD1|TRBV27|-
CASRLNPTGKTYEQYF
TGTGCCAGCAGATTAAACCCGACAGGGAAGACCTACGAGCAGTACTTC
>15|TRBJ2-7|-|TRBV18|-
CASSPQTGLAYEQYF
TGTGCCAGCTCACCACAAACAGGGTTGGCCTACGAGCAGTACTTC
>14|TRBJ2-3|-|TRBV12-3/TRBV12-4|few
CASSPSTSTDTQYF
TGTGCCAGCAGTCCTTCTACTAGCACAGATACGCAGTATTTT
>19|TRBJ1-1|-|TRBV12-3/TRBV12-4|-
CASSLFLTWARTPNTEAFF
TGTGCCAGCAGTTTATTTTTAACGTGGGCGCGGACCCCGAACACTGAAGCTTTCTTT
>13|TRBJ2-7|-|TRBV20-1|-
CSAEGPISYEQYF
TGCAGTGCTGAGGGACCGATCTCCTACGAGCAGTACTTC
>14|TRBJ2-2|-|TRBV13|-
CASSFWGNTGELFF
TGTGCCAGCAGCTTCTGGGGAAACACCGGGGAGCTGTTTTTT
>16|TRBJ2-1|TRBD2|TRBV6-1|-
CASTDTGTSGYNEQFF
TGTGCCTCGACGGACACCGGGACTAGCGGGTACAATGAGCAGTTCTTC
>13|TRBJ1-2|-|TRBV2|-
CASSLSTYRGYTF
TGTGCCAGCAGTCTTTCAACATATAGGGGCTACACCTTC
>12|TRBJ2-1|-|TRBV7-9|-
CASSRINNEQFF
TGTGCCAGCAGCCGGATAAACAATGAGCAGTTCTTC
>17|TRBJ1-1|-|TRBV4-3|-
CASSQDGSWGGLTEAFF
TGCGCCAGCAGCCAAGATGGTTCCTGGGGAGGTTTGACTGAAGCTTTCTTT
>16|TRBJ2-2|TRBD2|TRBV5-1|-
CASSLEVAGVTGELFF
TGCGCCAGCAGCTTGGAAGTAGCGGGGGTCACCGGGGAGCTGTTTTTT
>14|TRBJ1-5|-|TRBV24-1|once
CATISGTLNQPQHF
TGTGCCACCATATCCGGGACCTTGAATCAGCCCCAGCATTTT
>15|TRBJ2-7|TRBD1|TRBV13|-
CASSLEGDRNYEQYF
TGTGCCAGCAGCTTAGAGGGGGACAGAAACTACGAGCAGTACTTC
>13|TRBJ1-5|-|TRBV20-1|-
CSARDDAFQPQHF
TGCAGTGCTAGAGATGACGCCTTCCAGCCCCAGCATTTT
>11|TRBJ1-2|-|TRBV20-1|-
CSASGDSGYTF
TGCAGTGCTAGCGGAGACAGTGGCTACACCTTC
>15|TRBJ2-1|TRBD1|TRBV9|-
CASSVSGGPYNEQFF
TGTGCCAGCAGCGTGTCAGGGGGACCCTACAATGAGCAGTTCTTC
>16|TRBJ2-5|TRBD2|TRBV7-9|-
CASSPLAGGPSETQYF
TGTGCCAGCAGCCCCCTAGCGGGAGGGCCCTCGGAGACCCAGTACTTC
>15|TRBJ2-2|-|TRBV6-1|-
CASSDGASDTGELFF
TGTGCCAGCAGTGACGGGGCGTCGGACACCGGGGAGCTGTTTTTT